The clone carrying this TCR beta chain was seen at least ten times. The antigen remains unidentified. This sample is part of a study of T-cell reconstitution after alpha-beta-depleted transplantation in children. Findings and limits, study-wide: At around two months after transplant, the alpha-beta T cells were reportedly derived from several hundred expanded clones that came from non-depleted graft cells. In some patients, recipient T cells and intrathymic progenitors surviving conditioning explained high day-60 diversity. Once a year had passed after transplant, T-cell counts and diversity came mostly from newly produced T cells.

Unique molecular identifiers were used to barcode this TCRbeta library. One entry per CDR3 protein, called by TCRdb with MiXCR from the PCR reads. The table has about 290,000 distinct CDR3 sequences, about 7.3% seen once. The CDR3 spans 13 residues. Germline CDR1 reads DFQATT; CDR2 reads SNEGSKA (reference sequence). V was clipped by 0 bases and J by 2 bases, with 5 bases between them. J is TRBJ2-1 and V is TRBV20-1; D gene uncertain. Source: peripheral blood, taken 360 days after TCRalphabeta/CD19-depleted stem cell transplant. This TCR came from a female patient aged 2-15 years who had a stem cell transplant for Fanconi anemia, so the T cells may come from the graft donor. The CDR3 loop reads CSAREGPYNEQFF. DNA of the CDR3: TGCAGTGCTAGAGAAGGGCCCTACAATGAGCAGTTCTTC.